These 16 T cell receptor beta chains came from one sample sequenced in a study of shared clonotypes between healthy human individuals. Method: immunoSEQ multiplex PCR; TCRdb's copy keeps in-frame clones and lacks some. The sample records under 300,000 clones, just over 65% being singletons. The specimen was memory CD4+ T cells sorted from blood. The subset was: CD45RA-negative fraction. These receptors all stem from a young man in good health.

Comment on this clone: This same CDR3 is encoded by further DNA sequences in the sample. The chain has TRBV10-3 and TRBJ2-1, with D possibly being TRBD2 (6 bases). There are 15 residues in the CDR3. CDR1 and CDR2 from the germline V gene are ENHRY and SYGVKD. V was pared by 0 bases and J by 0 bases, with 6 bases between. The CDR3, as DNA: TGTGCCATCAGTGAGTCGGGAGGCTCCTACAATGAGCAGTTCTTC. It is translated as CAISESGGSYNEQFF.

The chain combines TRBV19 with TRBJ1-1, with D possibly being TRBD1 (5 bases). Trimming took 10 bases from V and 6 from J, leaving 15 bases between them. CDR1 is LNHDA and CDR2 is SQIVND in the germline V gene (reference sequence). The CDR3 extends over 12 amino acids. The CDR3 here is CATRTRGAEAFF. CDR3 nucleotide sequence: TGTGCCACTAGGACCCGAGGGGCTGAAGCTTTCTTT.

This clone appeared a few times. The chain couples TRBV28 to TRBJ2-3, with 8 bases lining up with TRBD2. This CDR3 is built from 13 residues. Germline-derived CDR1 and CDR2 are MDHEN and SYDVKM. The ends lost 6 bases at V and 6 bases at J; junction bases unmatched: 5. CDR3: CASSGGGRDTQYF. The CDR3 DNA is TGTGCCAGCAGCGGGGGCGGGAGGGATACGCAGTATTTT.

This chain connects TRBV30 to TRBJ2-7; D remains unclear. Germline V gives CDR1 GTSNPN, CDR2 SVGIG (reference sequence). This CDR3 contains 12 residues. The V end lost 8 bases, the J end lost 0 bases, and 11 bases lay between the germline ends. CDR3 sequence reads: CAVRYDSYEQYF. The CDR3 coding sequence is TGTGCCGTTCGGTACGACTCCTACGAGCAGTACTTC.

The chain joins TRBV5-1 to TRBJ2-2, with a tentative D call TRBD2 (5 bases). Deletions cut 3 bases from V and 6 bases from J, with 12 bases between. The CDR3 has 14 amino acids. CDR1 and CDR2 (germline): SGHRS, YFSETQ. The CDR3 DNA follows: TGCGCCAGCAGCTCTTTTTTGGAGGCCGGGGAGCTGTTTTTT. Its translation is CASSSFLEAGELFF.

The chain employs TRBV5-6 and TRBJ2-5, with a tentative D call TRBD1 (6 bases). CDR1 SGHDT and CDR2 YYEEEE come from the germline V gene. This CDR3 region has 14 residues. V dropped 8 bases and J dropped 0 bases, with 14 bases sitting between them. CDR3 loop: CASKTGLNQETQYF. The CDR3 DNA sequence: TGTGCCAGTAAAACAGGGTTGAACCAAGAGACCCAGTACTTC. Based on the CDR3 plus reference TRBV5-6 and TRBJ2-5, the full variable domain is DAGVTQSPTHLIKTRGQQVTLRCSPKSGHDTVSWYQQALGQGPQFIFQYYEEEERQRGNFPDRFSGHQFPNYSSELNVNALLLGDSALYLCASKTGLNQETQYFGPGTRLLVL.

The CDR3 here is CASSFRGNEQFF. In DNA, the CDR3 is TGTGCCAGCAGCTTCAGGGGGAATGAGCAGTTCTTC. V and J are TRBV7-2 and TRBJ2-1; 7 bases agree with TRBD1. The CDR3 consists of 12 residues. Germline CDR1 and CDR2: SGHTA and FQGNSA. V lost 3 bases and J lost 7; bases outside the gene matches: 0.

V is TRBV28 and J is TRBJ2-1, with 7 bases aligning to TRBD2. CDR1 is MDHEN, CDR2 SYDVKM, per germline. Trimming removed 8 bases from V and 0 bases from J; junction bases left unmatched: 10. The CDR3 sequence is 16 residues long. DNA of the CDR3: TGTGCCAGCGGGGGGGTTAGCGGGCACTCCTACAATGAGCAGTTCTTC. Translation: CASGGVSGHSYNEQFF.

The genes are TRBV5-6 and TRBJ2-6; D may match TRBD1 or TRBD2 (6 bases each). The CDR3 runs to 15 residues. The germline gives CDR1 SGHDT, CDR2 YYEEEE. The ends were cut back, 4 bases at V and 7 bases at J, with 15 bases in the middle. In DNA, the CDR3 is TGTGCCAGCAGCCTGGGGGGCGGGTTAGCCAACGTCCTGACTTTC. It translates to CASSLGGGLANVLTF. Variable domain in full (rest from reference TRBV5-6 and TRBJ2-6): DAGVTQSPTHLIKTRGQQVTLRCSPKSGHDTVSWYQQALGQGPQFIFQYYEEEERQRGNFPDRFSGHQFPNYSSELNVNALLLGDSALYLCASSLGGGLANVLTFGAGSRLTVL.

The chain joins TRBV28 to TRBJ2-7; D is undetermined. Germline V gene sequence: CDR1 MDHEN, CDR2 SYDVKM. V was trimmed by 2 bases and J by 6 bases, leaving 11 bases between them. This CDR3 region has 13 residues. The chain's CDR3 is CASSLRAEFEQYF. As DNA, the CDR3 is TGTGCCAGCAGTTTAAGGGCGGAGTTCGAGCAGTACTTC.

This sequence joins TRBV19 and TRBJ2-3; TRBD1 matches at 8 bases. This CDR3 has 15 residues. From germline, CDR1 is LNHDA and CDR2 SQIVND (reference sequence). J gave up 6 bases and V 5 bases, and 10 bases lay outside the gene matches. CDR3 coding DNA: TGTGCCAGTAGTCCGCGGACAGGGAAGAGGGATACGCAGTATTTT. Protein sequence: CASSPRTGKRDTQYF. The variable domain in full, completed from reference TRBV19 and TRBJ2-3, reads DGGITQSPKYLFRKEGQNVTLSCEQNLNHDAMYWYRQDPGQGLRLIYYSQIVNDFQKGDIAEGYSVSREKKESFPLTVTSAQKNPTAFYLCASSPRTGKRDTQYFGPGTRLTVL.

The table lists this clone with a few counts. V usage is TRBV18 and J usage is TRBJ2-2; maybe TRBD1 (5 bases). CDR1 and CDR2 from the germline V gene are KGHSH and LQKENI. The CDR3 has 16 residues. V lost 3 bases, J lost 0 bases, and 11 bases lay in between. The CDR3 loop reads CASSPTVASNTGELFF. The CDR3 DNA sequence: TGTGCCAGCTCACCGACAGTTGCTTCGAACACCGGGGAGCTGTTTTTT.

This clone was recorded only once. This chain connects TRBV11-3 to TRBJ2-3; 8 nucleotides match TRBD1. With 4 bases clipped from V and 6 bases from J, the junction kept 12 bases outside the gene matches. There are 16 residues in the CDR3. Germline CDR1 is SGHNT and CDR2 is YENEEA. The CDR3 DNA is TGTGCCAGCAGCTCGGCCGCAGGGGGCCTTTGGGATACGCAGTATTTT. Encoded protein: CASSSAAGGLWDTQYF.

The chain joins TRBV9 to TRBJ2-1, with D perhaps assigned TRBD1 or TRBD2 (5 bases each). CDR1 and CDR2 from the germline V gene are SGDLS and YYNGEE. Trimming shortened V by 3 bases and J by 0 bases, and 31 bases separated the two germline ends. This CDR3 comprises 22 residues. The CDR3 sequence is CASSASHRPGQNAGSSYNEQFF. CDR3 nucleotides: TGTGCCAGCAGCGCCTCCCACAGGCCGGGTCAAAACGCAGGGAGCTCCTACAATGAGCAGTTCTTC.

The chain combines TRBV5-1 with TRBJ1-2; TRBD1 aligns across 7 bases. This CDR3 is 15 amino acids long. Per the germline V gene, CDR1 is SGHRS and CDR2 is YFSETQ. With V trimmed by 3 bases and J by 7 bases, 12 bases remained unmatched. The CDR3 bases are TGCGCCAGCAGCTCGCCGACAGGGATAGAAGGTGGCTACACCTTC. Its translation is CASSSPTGIEGGYTF.

The chain recombines TRBV19 with TRBJ1-5; 7 bases align to TRBD1. The trim removed 7 bases at V and 6 bases at J, leaving 12 bases unmatched. The CDR3 length is 15 residues. Per germline, CDR1 LNHDA and CDR2 SQIVND (reference sequence). CDR3 DNA: TGTGCCAGTACCATCCTGACAGGGTCGGGTCAGCCCCAGCATTTT. Translating gives CASTILTGSGQPQHF.